This T cell receptor beta chain was retrieved from a study of T-cell reconstitution after alpha-beta-depleted transplantation in children. This clonotype was recorded only once. Unique molecular identifiers were incorporated during preparation of the TCRbeta library. TCRdb called the PCR reads again in MiXCR, with one record for every CDR3 protein. The table lists fewer than 130,000 distinct CDR3 sequences, 10% to 13% of them singletons. This receptor was taken from a human donor who donated a stem cell graft to a child with acute lymphoblastic leukemia. The sample in question was PBMCs from the stem cell graft donor, obtained from the stem cell graft.

The CDR3 reads CASSAWDRSNTGELFF. CDR3 nucleotides: TGCGCCAGCAGCGCGTGGGACCGATCGAACACCGGGGAGCTGTTTTTT. The chain uses TRBV5-1 and TRBJ2-2, with D tentatively TRBD1 or TRBD2 (5 bases each). Germline V gene sequence: CDR1 SGHRS, CDR2 YFSETQ. Trimming took off 4 bases at V and 0 bases at J, with 13 bases between the two ends. The CDR3 is 16 residues long.